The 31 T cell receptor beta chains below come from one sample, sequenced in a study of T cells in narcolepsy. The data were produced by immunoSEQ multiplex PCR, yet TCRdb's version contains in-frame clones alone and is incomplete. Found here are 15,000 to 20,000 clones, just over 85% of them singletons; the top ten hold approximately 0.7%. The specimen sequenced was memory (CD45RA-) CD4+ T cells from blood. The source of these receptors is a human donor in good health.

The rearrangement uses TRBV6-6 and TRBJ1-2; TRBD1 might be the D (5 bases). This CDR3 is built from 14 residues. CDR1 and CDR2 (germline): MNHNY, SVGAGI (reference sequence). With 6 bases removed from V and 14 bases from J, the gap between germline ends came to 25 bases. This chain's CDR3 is CASRPIRDGGILTF. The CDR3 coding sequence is TGTGCCAGCAGGCCCATCCGGGACGGCGGAATCTTGACCTTC.

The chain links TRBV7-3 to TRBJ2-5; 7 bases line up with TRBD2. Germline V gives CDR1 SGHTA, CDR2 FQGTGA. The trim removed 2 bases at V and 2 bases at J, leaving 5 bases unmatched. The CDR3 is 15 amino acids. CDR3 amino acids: CASSLGAGPQETQYF. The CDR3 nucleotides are TGTGCCAGCAGCTTAGGAGCGGGGCCGCAAGAGACCCAGTACTTC.

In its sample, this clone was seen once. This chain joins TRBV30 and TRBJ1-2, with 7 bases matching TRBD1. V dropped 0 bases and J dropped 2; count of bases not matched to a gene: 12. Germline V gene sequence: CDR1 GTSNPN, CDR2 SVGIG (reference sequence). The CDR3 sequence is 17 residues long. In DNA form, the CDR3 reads TGTGCCTGGAGTGTACTATTGACAGGGTGGGGGAACTATGGCTACACCTTC. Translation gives CAWSVLLTGWGNYGYTF.

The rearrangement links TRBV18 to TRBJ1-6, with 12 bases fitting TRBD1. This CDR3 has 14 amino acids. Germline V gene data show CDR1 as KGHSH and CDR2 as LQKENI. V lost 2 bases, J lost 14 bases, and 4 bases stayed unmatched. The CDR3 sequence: CASSPGTGGGTLHF. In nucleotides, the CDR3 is TGTGCCAGCTCACCAGGGACAGGGGGCGGGACCCTCCACTTT.

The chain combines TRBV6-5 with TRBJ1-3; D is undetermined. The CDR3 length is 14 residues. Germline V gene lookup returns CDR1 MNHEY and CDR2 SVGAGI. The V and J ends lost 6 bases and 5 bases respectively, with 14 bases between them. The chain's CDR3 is CASSTGPARNTIYF. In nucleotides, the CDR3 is TGTGCCAGCAGCACCGGGCCGGCGAGAAACACCATATATTTT.

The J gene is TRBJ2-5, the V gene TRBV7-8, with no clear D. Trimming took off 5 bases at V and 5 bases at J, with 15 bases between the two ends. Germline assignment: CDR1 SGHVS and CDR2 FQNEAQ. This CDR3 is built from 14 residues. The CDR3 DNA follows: TGTGCCAGCAGCATCACGACGAGTGTGGAGACCCAGTACTTC. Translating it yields CASSITTSVETQYF.

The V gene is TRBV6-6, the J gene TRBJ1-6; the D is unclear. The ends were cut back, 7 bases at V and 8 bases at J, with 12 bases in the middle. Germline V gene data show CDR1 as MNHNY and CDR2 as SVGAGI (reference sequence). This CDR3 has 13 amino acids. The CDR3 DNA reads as TGTGCCAGCACCGAGTCCGGAGATTCACCCCTCCACTTT. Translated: CASTESGDSPLHF.

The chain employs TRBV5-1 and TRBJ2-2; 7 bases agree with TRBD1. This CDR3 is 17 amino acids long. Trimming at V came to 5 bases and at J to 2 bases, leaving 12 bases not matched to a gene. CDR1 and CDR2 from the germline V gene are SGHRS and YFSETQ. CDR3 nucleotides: TGCGCCAGCAGGAACCCTCTGACAGGGACAAACACCGGGGAGCTGTTTTTT. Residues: CASRNPLTGTNTGELFF.

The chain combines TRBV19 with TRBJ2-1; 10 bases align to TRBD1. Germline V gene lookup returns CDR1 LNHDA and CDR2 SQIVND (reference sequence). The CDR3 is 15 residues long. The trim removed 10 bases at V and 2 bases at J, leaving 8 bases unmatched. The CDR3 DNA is TGTGCCACCGCCTGGGACAGGGGAGCCTACAATGAGCAGTTCTTC. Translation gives CATAWDRGAYNEQFF.

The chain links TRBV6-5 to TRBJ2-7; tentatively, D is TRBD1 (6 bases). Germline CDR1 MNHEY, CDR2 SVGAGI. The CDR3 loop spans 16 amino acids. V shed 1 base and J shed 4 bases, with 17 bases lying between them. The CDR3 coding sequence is TGTGCCAGCAGTTACTTTAAGGGACACGGACCTTACGAGCAGTACTTC. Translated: CASSYFKGHGPYEQYF.

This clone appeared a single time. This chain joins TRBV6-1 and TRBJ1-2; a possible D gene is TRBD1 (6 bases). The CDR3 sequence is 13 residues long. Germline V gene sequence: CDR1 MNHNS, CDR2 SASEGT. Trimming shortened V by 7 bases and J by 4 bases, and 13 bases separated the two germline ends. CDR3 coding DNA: TGTGCCAGCACCGCTGGGACAATCTATGGCTACACCTTC. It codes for CASTAGTIYGYTF.

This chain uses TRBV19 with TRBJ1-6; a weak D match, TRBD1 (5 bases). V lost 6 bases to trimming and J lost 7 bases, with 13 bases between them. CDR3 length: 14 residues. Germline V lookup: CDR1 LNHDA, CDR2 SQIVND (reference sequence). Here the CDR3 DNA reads TGTGCCAGTAGCACCCCGGGGACGAATTCACCCCTCCACTTT. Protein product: CASSTPGTNSPLHF.

CDR3 loop: CASSIDSWGGRGTEAFF. The CDR3 DNA sequence: TGTGCCAGTAGTATAGATTCTTGGGGAGGTAGGGGCACTGAAGCTTTCTTT. The chain combines TRBV19 with TRBJ1-1; TRBD1 might be the D (5 bases). CDR1 is LNHDA, CDR2 SQIVND, per germline (reference sequence). V was clipped by 0 bases and J by 4 bases, with 18 bases between them. This CDR3 region has 17 residues.

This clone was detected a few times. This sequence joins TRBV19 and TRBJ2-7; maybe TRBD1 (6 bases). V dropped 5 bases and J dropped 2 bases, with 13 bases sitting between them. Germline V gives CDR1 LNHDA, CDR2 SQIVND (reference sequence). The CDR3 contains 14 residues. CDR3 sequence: CASSPDRTPYEQYF. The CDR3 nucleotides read TGTGCCAGTAGTCCCGACAGGACGCCCTACGAGCAGTACTTC.

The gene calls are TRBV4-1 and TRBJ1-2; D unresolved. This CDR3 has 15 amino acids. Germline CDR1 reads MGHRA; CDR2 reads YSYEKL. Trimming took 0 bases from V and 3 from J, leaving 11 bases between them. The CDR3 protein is CASSQDPTTYYGYTF. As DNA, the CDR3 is TGCGCCAGCAGCCAAGATCCAACGACATACTATGGCTACACCTTC.

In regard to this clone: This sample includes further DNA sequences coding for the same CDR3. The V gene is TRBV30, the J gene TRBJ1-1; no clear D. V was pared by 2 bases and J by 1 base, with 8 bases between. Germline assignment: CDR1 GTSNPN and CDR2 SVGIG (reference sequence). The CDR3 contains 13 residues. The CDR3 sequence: CAWSRSGNTEAFF. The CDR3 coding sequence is TGTGCCTGGAGTAGAAGCGGGAACACTGAAGCTTTCTTT.

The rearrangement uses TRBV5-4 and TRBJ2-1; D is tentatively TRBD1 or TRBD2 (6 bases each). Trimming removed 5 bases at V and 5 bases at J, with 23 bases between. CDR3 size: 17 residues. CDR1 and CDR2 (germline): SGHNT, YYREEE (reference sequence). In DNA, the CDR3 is TGTGCCAGCAGTTCCCCTCGTCGGGGGCACTACGACAATGAGCAGTTCTTC. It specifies CASSSPRRGHYDNEQFF.

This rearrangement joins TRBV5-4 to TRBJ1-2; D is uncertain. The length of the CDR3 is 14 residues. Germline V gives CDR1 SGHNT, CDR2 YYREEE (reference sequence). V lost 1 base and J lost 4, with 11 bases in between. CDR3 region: CASSLPGVTYGYTF. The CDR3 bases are TGTGCCAGCAGCTTGCCCGGGGTAACCTATGGCTACACCTTC.

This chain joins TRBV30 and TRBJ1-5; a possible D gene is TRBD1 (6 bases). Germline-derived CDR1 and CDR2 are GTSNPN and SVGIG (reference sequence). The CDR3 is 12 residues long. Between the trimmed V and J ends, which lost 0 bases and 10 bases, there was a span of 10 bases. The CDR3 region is CAWSVSGTPQHF. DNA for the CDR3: TGTGCCTGGAGTGTTTCAGGGACACCCCAGCATTTT. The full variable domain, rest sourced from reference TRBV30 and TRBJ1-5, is SQTIHQWPATLVQPVGSPLSLECTVEGTSNPNLYWYRQAAGRGLQLLFYSVGIGQISSEVPQNLSASRPQDRQFILSSKKLLLSDSGFYLCAWSVSGTPQHFGDGTRLSIL.

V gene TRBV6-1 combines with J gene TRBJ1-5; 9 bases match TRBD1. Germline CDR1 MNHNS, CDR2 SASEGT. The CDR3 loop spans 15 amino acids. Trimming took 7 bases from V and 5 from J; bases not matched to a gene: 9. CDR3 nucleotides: TGTGCCAGCAAACCGGGACAGGGAAGTTATCAGCCCCAGCATTTT. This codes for CASKPGQGSYQPQHF.

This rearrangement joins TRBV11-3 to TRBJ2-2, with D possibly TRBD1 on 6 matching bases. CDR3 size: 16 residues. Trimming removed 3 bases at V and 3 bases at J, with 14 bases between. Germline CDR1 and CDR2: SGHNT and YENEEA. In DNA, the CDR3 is TGTGCCAGCAGCTTTCCGGGACAAACTTACACCGGGGAGCTGTTTTTT. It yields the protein CASSFPGQTYTGELFF.

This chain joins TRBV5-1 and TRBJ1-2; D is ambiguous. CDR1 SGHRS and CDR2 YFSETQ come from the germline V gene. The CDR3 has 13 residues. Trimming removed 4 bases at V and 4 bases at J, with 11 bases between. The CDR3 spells CASSTGTSYGYTF. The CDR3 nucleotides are TGCGCCAGCAGCACGGGCACAAGCTATGGCTACACCTTC.

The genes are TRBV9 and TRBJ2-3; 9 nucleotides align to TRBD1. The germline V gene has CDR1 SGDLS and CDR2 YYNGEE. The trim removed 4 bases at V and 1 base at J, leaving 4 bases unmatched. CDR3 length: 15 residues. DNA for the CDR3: TGTGCCAGCAGCTCTCGACAGGGGGGCACAGATACGCAGTATTTT. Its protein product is CASSSRQGGTDTQYF.

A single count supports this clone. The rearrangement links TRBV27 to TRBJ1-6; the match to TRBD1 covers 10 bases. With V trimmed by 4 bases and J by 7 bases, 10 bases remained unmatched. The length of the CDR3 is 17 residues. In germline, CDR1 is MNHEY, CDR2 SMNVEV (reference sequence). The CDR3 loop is CASSSPPGQGRNSPLHF. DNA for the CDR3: TGTGCCAGCAGTTCTCCCCCGGGACAGGGGAGGAATTCACCCCTCCACTTT.

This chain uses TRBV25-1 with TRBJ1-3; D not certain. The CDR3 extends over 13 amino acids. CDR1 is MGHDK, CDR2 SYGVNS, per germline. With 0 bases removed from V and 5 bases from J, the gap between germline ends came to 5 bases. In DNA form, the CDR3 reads TGTGCCAGCAGTGAATATGCGAGAAACACCATATATTTT. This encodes CASSEYARNTIYF.

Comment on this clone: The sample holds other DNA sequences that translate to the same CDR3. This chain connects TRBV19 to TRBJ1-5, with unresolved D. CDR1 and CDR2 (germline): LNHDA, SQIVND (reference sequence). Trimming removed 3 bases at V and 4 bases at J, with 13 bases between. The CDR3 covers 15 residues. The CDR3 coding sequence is TGTGCCAGTAGTATGGGCGGTTTCGAGAATCAGCCCCAGCATTTT. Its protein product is CASSMGGFENQPQHF.

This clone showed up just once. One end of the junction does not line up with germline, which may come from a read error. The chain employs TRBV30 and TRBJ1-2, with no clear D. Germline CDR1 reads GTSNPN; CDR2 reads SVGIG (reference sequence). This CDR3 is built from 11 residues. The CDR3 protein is CTWRYSYGYTF. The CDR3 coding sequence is TGTACCTGGAGATATAGCTATGGCTACACCTTC. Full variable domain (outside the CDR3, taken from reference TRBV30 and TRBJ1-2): SQTIHQWPATLVQPVGSPLSLECTVEGTSNPNLYWYRQAAGRGLQLLFYSVGIGQISSEVPQNLSASRPQDRQFILSSKKLLLSDSGFYLCTWRYSYGYTFGSGTRLTVV.

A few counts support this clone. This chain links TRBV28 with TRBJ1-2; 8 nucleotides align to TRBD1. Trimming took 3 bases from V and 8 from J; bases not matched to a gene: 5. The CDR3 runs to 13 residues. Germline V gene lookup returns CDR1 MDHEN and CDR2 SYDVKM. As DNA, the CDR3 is TGTGCCAGCAGTTTCCAGGGGGCGGGCGGCTACACCTTC. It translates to CASSFQGAGGYTF.

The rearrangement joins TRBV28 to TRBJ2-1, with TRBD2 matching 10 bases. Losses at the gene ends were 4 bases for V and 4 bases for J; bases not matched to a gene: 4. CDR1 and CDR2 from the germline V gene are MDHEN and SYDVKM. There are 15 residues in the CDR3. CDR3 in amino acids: CASSSSGGAYNEQFF. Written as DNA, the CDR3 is TGTGCCAGCAGTTCGAGCGGGGGGGCATACAATGAGCAGTTCTTC.

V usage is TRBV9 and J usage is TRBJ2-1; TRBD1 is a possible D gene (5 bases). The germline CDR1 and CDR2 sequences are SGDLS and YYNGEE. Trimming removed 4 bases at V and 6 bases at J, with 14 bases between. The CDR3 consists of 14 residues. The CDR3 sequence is CASSRGRASNEQFF. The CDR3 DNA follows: TGTGCCAGCAGCAGGGGCAGGGCTAGCAATGAGCAGTTCTTC.

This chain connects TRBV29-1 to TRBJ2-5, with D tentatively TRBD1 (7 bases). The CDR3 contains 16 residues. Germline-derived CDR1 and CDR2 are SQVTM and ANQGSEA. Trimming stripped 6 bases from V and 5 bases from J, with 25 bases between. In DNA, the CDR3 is TGCAGCGTCCATCACCGGGACAGTGCTGGGAGGGAGACCCAGTACTTC. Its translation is CSVHHRDSAGRETQYF.